This TCR beta chain was obtained from a study of cytomegalovirus exposure and HLA in healthy donors. Study context: The 120 validation repertoires were produced on the same platform as the approximately 620 repertoires of the first cohort. This was reported in a later analysis.

Study-wide results and limits: It was confirmed in vitro that a few of the CMV-associated chains were specific for CMV antigens. First-cohort TCR clusters were later found to tend to co-occur in the approximately 120 validation repertoires.

Profiling relied on immunoSEQ multiplex PCR, and the TCRdb table lists in-frame clones only, not all of them. Found here are hundreds of thousands of clones, approximately 90% of them singletons; the top ten hold 0.8% to 0.85%. On this clone itself: Its antigen remains unidentified.

The CDR3 totals 13 residues. V lost 3 bases to trimming and J lost 4 bases, with 7 bases between them. CDR1 SGHTA and CDR2 FQGNSA come from the germline V gene. This sequence joins TRBV7-2 and TRBJ1-5; no firm D call. Sequences were obtained from PBMCs. This clonotype was obtained from a young woman in good health and CMV-seronegative. CDR3 DNA: TGTGCCAGCAGCTTTAGCGGGAATCAGCCCCAGCATTTT. It yields the protein CASSFSGNQPQHF.